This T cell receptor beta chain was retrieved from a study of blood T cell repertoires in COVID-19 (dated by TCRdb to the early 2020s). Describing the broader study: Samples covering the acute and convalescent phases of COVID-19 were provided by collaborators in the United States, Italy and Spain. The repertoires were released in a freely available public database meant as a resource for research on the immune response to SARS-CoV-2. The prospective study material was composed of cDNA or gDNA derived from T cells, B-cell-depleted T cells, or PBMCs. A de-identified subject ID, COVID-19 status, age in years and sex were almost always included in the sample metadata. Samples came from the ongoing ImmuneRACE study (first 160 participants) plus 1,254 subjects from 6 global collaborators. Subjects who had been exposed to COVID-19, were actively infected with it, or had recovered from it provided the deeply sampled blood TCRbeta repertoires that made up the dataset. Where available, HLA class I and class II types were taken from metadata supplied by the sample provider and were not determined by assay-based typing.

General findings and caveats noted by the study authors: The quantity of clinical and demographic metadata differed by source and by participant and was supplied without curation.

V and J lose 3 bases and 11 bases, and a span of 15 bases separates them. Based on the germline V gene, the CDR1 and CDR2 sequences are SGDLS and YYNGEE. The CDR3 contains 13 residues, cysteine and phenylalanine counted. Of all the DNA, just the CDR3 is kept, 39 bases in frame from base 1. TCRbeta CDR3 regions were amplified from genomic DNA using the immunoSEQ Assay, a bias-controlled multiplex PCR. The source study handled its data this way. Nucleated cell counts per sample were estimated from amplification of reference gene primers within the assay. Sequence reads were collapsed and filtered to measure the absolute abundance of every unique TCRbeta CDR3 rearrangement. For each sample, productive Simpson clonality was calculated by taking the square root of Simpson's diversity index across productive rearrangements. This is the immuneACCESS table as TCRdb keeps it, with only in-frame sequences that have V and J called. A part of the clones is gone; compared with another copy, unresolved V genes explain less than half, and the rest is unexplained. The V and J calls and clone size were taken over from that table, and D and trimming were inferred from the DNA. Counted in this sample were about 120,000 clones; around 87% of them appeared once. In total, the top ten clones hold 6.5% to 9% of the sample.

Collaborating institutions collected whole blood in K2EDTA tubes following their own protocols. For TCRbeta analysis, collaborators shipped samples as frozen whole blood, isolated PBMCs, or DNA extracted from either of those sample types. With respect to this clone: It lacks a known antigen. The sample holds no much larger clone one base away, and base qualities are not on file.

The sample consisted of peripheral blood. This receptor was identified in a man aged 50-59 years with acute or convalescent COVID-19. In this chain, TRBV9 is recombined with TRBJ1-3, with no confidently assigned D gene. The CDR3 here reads CASSAGDVNSIYF. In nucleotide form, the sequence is TGTGCCAGCAGCGCCGGGGATGTAAATTCCATATATTTT.